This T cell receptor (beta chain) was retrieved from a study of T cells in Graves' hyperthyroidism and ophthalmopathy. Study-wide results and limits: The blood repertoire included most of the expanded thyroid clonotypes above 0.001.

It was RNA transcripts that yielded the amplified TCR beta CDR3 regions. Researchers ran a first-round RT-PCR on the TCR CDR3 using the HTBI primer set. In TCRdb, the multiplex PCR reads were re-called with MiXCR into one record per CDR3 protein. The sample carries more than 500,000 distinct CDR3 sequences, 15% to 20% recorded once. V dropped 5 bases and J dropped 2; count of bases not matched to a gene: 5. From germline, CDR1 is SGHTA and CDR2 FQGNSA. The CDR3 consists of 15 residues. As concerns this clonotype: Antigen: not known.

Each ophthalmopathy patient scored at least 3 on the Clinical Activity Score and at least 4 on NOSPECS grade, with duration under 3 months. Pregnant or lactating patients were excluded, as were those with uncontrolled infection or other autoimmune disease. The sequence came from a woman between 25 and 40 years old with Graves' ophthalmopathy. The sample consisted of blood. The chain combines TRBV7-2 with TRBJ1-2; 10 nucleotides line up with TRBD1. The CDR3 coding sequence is TGTGCCAGCAGCGTCCGGGACAGGGGCAACTATGGCTACACCTTC. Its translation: CASSVRDRGNYGYTF.